Listed below are T cell receptor beta chains from one sample, sequenced in a study of shared clonotypes between healthy human individuals. Clones were sequenced by immunoSEQ multiplex PCR, and TCRdb holds only the in-frame ones, with some missing. This sample has fewer than 600,000 clones, with approximately 77% found just once. The sample comprised PBMCs. The source is a middle-aged woman in good health. Some clones in this sample may be carry-over from other donors' samples. The CDR3 runs from the conserved cysteine through the conserved F or W. The D gene is left open where the match is weak. Not every row has a clone size; where given, it reads once, few, many or a size class.

J gene: TRBJ1-2; D gene: TRBD1; V gene: TRBV2; clone size: once; CDR3 DNA: TGTGCCAGCAGGATGACAGGGGGTATGTTTGGCTACACCTTC; CDR3 protein: CASRMTGGMFGYTF
J gene: TRBJ1-2; D gene: NA; V gene: TRBV2; clone size: NA; CDR3 DNA: TGTGCCAGCAGTGTATATCAGGGGCCGGGCTATGGCTACACCTTC; CDR3 protein: CASSVYQGPGYGYTF
J gene: TRBJ2-7; D gene: TRBD1; V gene: TRBV25-1; clone size: many; CDR3 DNA: TGTGCCAGCAGTACATGGGACAGGGATTACGAGCAGTACTTC; CDR3 protein: CASSTWDRDYEQYF
J gene: TRBJ1-1; D gene: NA; V gene: TRBV10-3; clone size: once; CDR3 DNA: TGTGCCATCAGTGAAAGACAGGTGCTCGTGAACACTGAAGCTTTCTTT; CDR3 protein: CAISERQVLVNTEAFF
J gene: TRBJ1-2; D gene: TRBD1; V gene: TRBV2; clone size: many; CDR3 DNA: TGTGCCAGCAGTGAAGCCACCGACAGGGGGCTTCGGGGCTACACCTTC; CDR3 protein: CASSEATDRGLRGYTF
J gene: TRBJ1-2; D gene: TRBD1; V gene: TRBV6-6; clone size: NA; CDR3 DNA: TGTGCCAGCAGGCCCGGGGACAGGGTGAGGAATGGCTACACCTTC; CDR3 protein: CASRPGDRVRNGYTF
J gene: TRBJ1-4; D gene: NA; V gene: TRBV9; clone size: NA; CDR3 DNA: TGTGCCAGCAGCGTAGCATTGTCGGACGGCGATGAAAAACTGTTTTTT; CDR3 protein: CASSVALSDGDEKLFF
J gene: TRBJ1-1; D gene: TRBD1; V gene: TRBV4-3; clone size: few; CDR3 DNA: TGCGCCAGCAGCCAAGATTTGGACAGGGGGCCTGGCACTGAAGCTTTCTTT; CDR3 protein: CASSQDLDRGPGTEAFF
J gene: TRBJ1-1; D gene: NA; V gene: TRBV2; clone size: few; CDR3 DNA: TGCGCCAGCAGTGAAGTCTGGGGGTACACTGAAGCTTTCTTT; CDR3 protein: CASSEVWGYTEAFF
J gene: TRBJ2-5; D gene: NA; V gene: TRBV6-1; clone size: many; CDR3 DNA: TGTGCCAGCAGTGAAGCGGGAGGTTTTGAGACCCAGTACTTC; CDR3 protein: CASSEAGGFETQYF
J gene: TRBJ1-5; D gene: NA; V gene: TRBV28; clone size: NA; CDR3 DNA: TGTGCCAGCACCCCTGGGCAGCACAATCAGCCCCAGCATTTT; CDR3 protein: CASTPGQHNQPQHF
J gene: TRBJ2-3; D gene: NA; V gene: TRBV7-2; clone size: NA; CDR3 DNA: TGTGCCAGCAGCCGGTTCTCGGGGGTCAGGGCAGATACGCAGTATTTT; CDR3 protein: CASSRFSGVRADTQYF
J gene: TRBJ2-7; D gene: NA; V gene: TRBV15; clone size: NA; CDR3 DNA: TGTGCCACCAGCCCCACCCAGGGACACGGCTACGAGCAGTACTTC; CDR3 protein: CATSPTQGHGYEQYF
J gene: TRBJ1-1; D gene: NA; V gene: TRBV27; clone size: NA; CDR3 DNA: TGTGCCAGCAGTTTGGGGTCAAACACTGAAGCTTTCTTT; CDR3 protein: CASSLGSNTEAFF
J gene: TRBJ1-2; D gene: NA; V gene: TRBV18; clone size: NA; CDR3 DNA: TGTGCCAGCTCACCATTAGTATTGGCGCAGGGATATGGCTACACCTTC; CDR3 protein: CASSPLVLAQGYGYTF
J gene: TRBJ1-1; D gene: NA; V gene: TRBV5-1; clone size: NA; CDR3 DNA: TGCGCCAGCAGCACCGGGCTTGAAGCTTTCTTT; CDR3 protein: CASSTGLEAFF
J gene: TRBJ2-1; D gene: TRBD2; V gene: TRBV28; clone size: many; CDR3 DNA: TGTGCCAGCAGTTTAGCGGGAGGTAGCTACAATGAGCAGTTCTTC; CDR3 protein: CASSLAGGSYNEQFF
J gene: TRBJ2-7; D gene: TRBD2; V gene: TRBV30; clone size: many; CDR3 DNA: TGTGCCTGGAGTAGGGGACTAGCGATATACGAGCAGTACTTC; CDR3 protein: CAWSRGLAIYEQYF
J gene: TRBJ1-1; D gene: NA; V gene: TRBV18; clone size: NA; CDR3 DNA: TGTGCCAGCTCACCAGGTCCTCCGGGCCCCATGAGAAACACTGAAGCTTTCTTT; CDR3 protein: CASSPGPPGPMRNTEAFF
J gene: TRBJ2-7; D gene: TRBD1; V gene: TRBV29-1; clone size: many; CDR3 DNA: TGCAGCGCTACGACAGGGAGTTTCTCCTACGAGCAGTACTTC; CDR3 protein: CSATTGSFSYEQYF
J gene: TRBJ1-4; D gene: NA; V gene: TRBV7-9; clone size: NA; CDR3 DNA: TGTGCCAGCAGCTCGGAGGGGGTAACTAATGAAAAACTGTTTTTT; CDR3 protein: CASSSEGVTNEKLFF
J gene: TRBJ1-3; D gene: NA; V gene: TRBV7-2; clone size: few; CDR3 DNA: TGTGCCAGCAGCTTATTCCCCCAGGGAGATTCGGGAAACACCATATATTTT; CDR3 protein: CASSLFPQGDSGNTIYF
J gene: TRBJ1-2; D gene: NA; V gene: TRBV12-5; clone size: NA; CDR3 DNA: TGTGCTAGTGGTCTGGGACGCCTCCTCTTGGGCTACACCTTC; CDR3 protein: CASGLGRLLLGYTF
J gene: TRBJ2-2; D gene: TRBD2; V gene: TRBV10-2; clone size: NA; CDR3 DNA: TGCGCCAGCAACGGACTAGCGGGAGTCCCCGCGAACACCGGGGAGCTGTTTTTT; CDR3 protein: CASNGLAGVPANTGELFF
J gene: TRBJ2-7; D gene: NA; V gene: TRBV6-1; clone size: NA; CDR3 DNA: TGTGCCAGCAGTGAGGGTCCGGGAGAGGCCTACGAGCAGTACTTC; CDR3 protein: CASSEGPGEAYEQYF
J gene: TRBJ1-3; D gene: NA; V gene: TRBV27; clone size: NA; CDR3 DNA: TGTGCCAGCAGTTTCCAACACGGCTCTGGAAACACCATATATTTT; CDR3 protein: CASSFQHGSGNTIYF
J gene: TRBJ1-5; D gene: NA; V gene: TRBV7-8; clone size: NA; CDR3 DNA: TGTGCCAGCAGCGCCGAGAGGCCTAGCAATCAGCCCCAGCATTTT; CDR3 protein: CASSAERPSNQPQHF
J gene: TRBJ1-5; D gene: TRBD1; V gene: TRBV30; clone size: NA; CDR3 DNA: TGTGCCTGGAGTACAGGGGGCAATCAGCCCCAGCATTTT; CDR3 protein: CAWSTGGNQPQHF
J gene: TRBJ2-2; D gene: NA; V gene: TRBV30; clone size: NA; CDR3 DNA: TGTGCCTGGAGATTTGGTTCGTACACCGGGGAGCTGTTTTTT; CDR3 protein: CAWRFGSYTGELFF
J gene: TRBJ2-5; D gene: NA; V gene: TRBV7-9; clone size: many; CDR3 DNA: TGTGCCAGCAGCCCGGGGGAGAGGGGAGAGACCCAGTACTTC; CDR3 protein: CASSPGERGETQYF
J gene: TRBJ2-1; D gene: NA; V gene: TRBV7-6; clone size: NA; CDR3 DNA: TGTGCCAGCAGCTTCCGGGACAACTCCTACAATGAGCAGTTCTTC; CDR3 protein: CASSFRDNSYNEQFF
J gene: TRBJ2-7; D gene: NA; V gene: TRBV2; clone size: NA; CDR3 DNA: TGTGCCAGCAGTGTAACGCCCAATTGGGAGCAGTACTTC; CDR3 protein: CASSVTPNWEQYF
J gene: TRBJ1-2; D gene: TRBD1; V gene: TRBV7-2; clone size: once; CDR3 DNA: TGTGCCAGCAGCCCACAGGGGGCGACTGGAGGCTACACCTTC; CDR3 protein: CASSPQGATGGYTF
J gene: TRBJ1-2; D gene: NA; V gene: TRBV6-5; clone size: NA; CDR3 DNA: TGTGCCAGCAGTTACCGGCAGAAGACTAACTATGGCTACACCTTC; CDR3 protein: CASSYRQKTNYGYTF
J gene: TRBJ2-5; D gene: NA; V gene: TRBV10-3; clone size: few; CDR3 DNA: TGTGCCATCAGTGAGTCGATGGGGGAGGAGACCCAGTACTTC; CDR3 protein: CAISESMGEETQYF
J gene: TRBJ1-2; D gene: TRBD1; V gene: TRBV30; clone size: NA; CDR3 DNA: TGTGCCTGGAGCCCGACAGGGGGGAATGGCTACACCTTC; CDR3 protein: CAWSPTGGNGYTF
J gene: TRBJ2-3; D gene: TRBD2; V gene: TRBV6-5; clone size: NA; CDR3 DNA: TGTGCCAGCAGTCGCGCGGGAGCGGGGACAGATACGCAGTATTTT; CDR3 protein: CASSRAGAGTDTQYF
J gene: TRBJ1-2; D gene: TRBD1; V gene: TRBV4-3; clone size: NA; CDR3 DNA: TGCGCCAGCAGCCAAGAGGGGGGACAGGGGTATGGCAACACCTTC; CDR3 protein: CASSQEGGQGYGNTF
J gene: TRBJ2-7; D gene: NA; V gene: TRBV28; clone size: NA; CDR3 DNA: TGTGCCAGCAGTTTCACATTCACCTACGAGCAGTACTTC; CDR3 protein: CASSFTFTYEQYF
J gene: TRBJ2-7; D gene: NA; V gene: TRBV30; clone size: NA; CDR3 DNA: TGTGCCTGGAGTGTACCAGGGCATAGCTCCTACGAGCAGTACTTC; CDR3 protein: CAWSVPGHSSYEQYF
J gene: TRBJ2-7; D gene: NA; V gene: TRBV30; clone size: once; CDR3 DNA: TGTGCCCAAGGGGGTGGGTCCGAGCAGTACTTC; CDR3 protein: CAQGGGSEQYF
J gene: TRBJ1-1; D gene: TRBD1; V gene: TRBV7-2; clone size: NA; CDR3 DNA: TGTGCCAGCACGGGACAGTTGAACACTGAAGCTTTCTTT; CDR3 protein: CASTGQLNTEAFF
J gene: TRBJ1-1; D gene: NA; V gene: TRBV7-9; clone size: NA; CDR3 DNA: TGTGCCAGCAGCTTATCCCGTGAAGCTTTCTTT; CDR3 protein: CASSLSREAFF
J gene: TRBJ1-5; D gene: NA; V gene: TRBV30; clone size: NA; CDR3 DNA: TGTGCCTGGAACGCGGCGAATAGCAATCAGCCCCAGCATTTT; CDR3 protein: CAWNAANSNQPQHF
J gene: TRBJ1-1; D gene: TRBD1; V gene: TRBV7-8; clone size: NA; CDR3 DNA: TGTGCCAGCAGCTTCGGGACAGAGAACACTGAAGCTTTCTTT; CDR3 protein: CASSFGTENTEAFF